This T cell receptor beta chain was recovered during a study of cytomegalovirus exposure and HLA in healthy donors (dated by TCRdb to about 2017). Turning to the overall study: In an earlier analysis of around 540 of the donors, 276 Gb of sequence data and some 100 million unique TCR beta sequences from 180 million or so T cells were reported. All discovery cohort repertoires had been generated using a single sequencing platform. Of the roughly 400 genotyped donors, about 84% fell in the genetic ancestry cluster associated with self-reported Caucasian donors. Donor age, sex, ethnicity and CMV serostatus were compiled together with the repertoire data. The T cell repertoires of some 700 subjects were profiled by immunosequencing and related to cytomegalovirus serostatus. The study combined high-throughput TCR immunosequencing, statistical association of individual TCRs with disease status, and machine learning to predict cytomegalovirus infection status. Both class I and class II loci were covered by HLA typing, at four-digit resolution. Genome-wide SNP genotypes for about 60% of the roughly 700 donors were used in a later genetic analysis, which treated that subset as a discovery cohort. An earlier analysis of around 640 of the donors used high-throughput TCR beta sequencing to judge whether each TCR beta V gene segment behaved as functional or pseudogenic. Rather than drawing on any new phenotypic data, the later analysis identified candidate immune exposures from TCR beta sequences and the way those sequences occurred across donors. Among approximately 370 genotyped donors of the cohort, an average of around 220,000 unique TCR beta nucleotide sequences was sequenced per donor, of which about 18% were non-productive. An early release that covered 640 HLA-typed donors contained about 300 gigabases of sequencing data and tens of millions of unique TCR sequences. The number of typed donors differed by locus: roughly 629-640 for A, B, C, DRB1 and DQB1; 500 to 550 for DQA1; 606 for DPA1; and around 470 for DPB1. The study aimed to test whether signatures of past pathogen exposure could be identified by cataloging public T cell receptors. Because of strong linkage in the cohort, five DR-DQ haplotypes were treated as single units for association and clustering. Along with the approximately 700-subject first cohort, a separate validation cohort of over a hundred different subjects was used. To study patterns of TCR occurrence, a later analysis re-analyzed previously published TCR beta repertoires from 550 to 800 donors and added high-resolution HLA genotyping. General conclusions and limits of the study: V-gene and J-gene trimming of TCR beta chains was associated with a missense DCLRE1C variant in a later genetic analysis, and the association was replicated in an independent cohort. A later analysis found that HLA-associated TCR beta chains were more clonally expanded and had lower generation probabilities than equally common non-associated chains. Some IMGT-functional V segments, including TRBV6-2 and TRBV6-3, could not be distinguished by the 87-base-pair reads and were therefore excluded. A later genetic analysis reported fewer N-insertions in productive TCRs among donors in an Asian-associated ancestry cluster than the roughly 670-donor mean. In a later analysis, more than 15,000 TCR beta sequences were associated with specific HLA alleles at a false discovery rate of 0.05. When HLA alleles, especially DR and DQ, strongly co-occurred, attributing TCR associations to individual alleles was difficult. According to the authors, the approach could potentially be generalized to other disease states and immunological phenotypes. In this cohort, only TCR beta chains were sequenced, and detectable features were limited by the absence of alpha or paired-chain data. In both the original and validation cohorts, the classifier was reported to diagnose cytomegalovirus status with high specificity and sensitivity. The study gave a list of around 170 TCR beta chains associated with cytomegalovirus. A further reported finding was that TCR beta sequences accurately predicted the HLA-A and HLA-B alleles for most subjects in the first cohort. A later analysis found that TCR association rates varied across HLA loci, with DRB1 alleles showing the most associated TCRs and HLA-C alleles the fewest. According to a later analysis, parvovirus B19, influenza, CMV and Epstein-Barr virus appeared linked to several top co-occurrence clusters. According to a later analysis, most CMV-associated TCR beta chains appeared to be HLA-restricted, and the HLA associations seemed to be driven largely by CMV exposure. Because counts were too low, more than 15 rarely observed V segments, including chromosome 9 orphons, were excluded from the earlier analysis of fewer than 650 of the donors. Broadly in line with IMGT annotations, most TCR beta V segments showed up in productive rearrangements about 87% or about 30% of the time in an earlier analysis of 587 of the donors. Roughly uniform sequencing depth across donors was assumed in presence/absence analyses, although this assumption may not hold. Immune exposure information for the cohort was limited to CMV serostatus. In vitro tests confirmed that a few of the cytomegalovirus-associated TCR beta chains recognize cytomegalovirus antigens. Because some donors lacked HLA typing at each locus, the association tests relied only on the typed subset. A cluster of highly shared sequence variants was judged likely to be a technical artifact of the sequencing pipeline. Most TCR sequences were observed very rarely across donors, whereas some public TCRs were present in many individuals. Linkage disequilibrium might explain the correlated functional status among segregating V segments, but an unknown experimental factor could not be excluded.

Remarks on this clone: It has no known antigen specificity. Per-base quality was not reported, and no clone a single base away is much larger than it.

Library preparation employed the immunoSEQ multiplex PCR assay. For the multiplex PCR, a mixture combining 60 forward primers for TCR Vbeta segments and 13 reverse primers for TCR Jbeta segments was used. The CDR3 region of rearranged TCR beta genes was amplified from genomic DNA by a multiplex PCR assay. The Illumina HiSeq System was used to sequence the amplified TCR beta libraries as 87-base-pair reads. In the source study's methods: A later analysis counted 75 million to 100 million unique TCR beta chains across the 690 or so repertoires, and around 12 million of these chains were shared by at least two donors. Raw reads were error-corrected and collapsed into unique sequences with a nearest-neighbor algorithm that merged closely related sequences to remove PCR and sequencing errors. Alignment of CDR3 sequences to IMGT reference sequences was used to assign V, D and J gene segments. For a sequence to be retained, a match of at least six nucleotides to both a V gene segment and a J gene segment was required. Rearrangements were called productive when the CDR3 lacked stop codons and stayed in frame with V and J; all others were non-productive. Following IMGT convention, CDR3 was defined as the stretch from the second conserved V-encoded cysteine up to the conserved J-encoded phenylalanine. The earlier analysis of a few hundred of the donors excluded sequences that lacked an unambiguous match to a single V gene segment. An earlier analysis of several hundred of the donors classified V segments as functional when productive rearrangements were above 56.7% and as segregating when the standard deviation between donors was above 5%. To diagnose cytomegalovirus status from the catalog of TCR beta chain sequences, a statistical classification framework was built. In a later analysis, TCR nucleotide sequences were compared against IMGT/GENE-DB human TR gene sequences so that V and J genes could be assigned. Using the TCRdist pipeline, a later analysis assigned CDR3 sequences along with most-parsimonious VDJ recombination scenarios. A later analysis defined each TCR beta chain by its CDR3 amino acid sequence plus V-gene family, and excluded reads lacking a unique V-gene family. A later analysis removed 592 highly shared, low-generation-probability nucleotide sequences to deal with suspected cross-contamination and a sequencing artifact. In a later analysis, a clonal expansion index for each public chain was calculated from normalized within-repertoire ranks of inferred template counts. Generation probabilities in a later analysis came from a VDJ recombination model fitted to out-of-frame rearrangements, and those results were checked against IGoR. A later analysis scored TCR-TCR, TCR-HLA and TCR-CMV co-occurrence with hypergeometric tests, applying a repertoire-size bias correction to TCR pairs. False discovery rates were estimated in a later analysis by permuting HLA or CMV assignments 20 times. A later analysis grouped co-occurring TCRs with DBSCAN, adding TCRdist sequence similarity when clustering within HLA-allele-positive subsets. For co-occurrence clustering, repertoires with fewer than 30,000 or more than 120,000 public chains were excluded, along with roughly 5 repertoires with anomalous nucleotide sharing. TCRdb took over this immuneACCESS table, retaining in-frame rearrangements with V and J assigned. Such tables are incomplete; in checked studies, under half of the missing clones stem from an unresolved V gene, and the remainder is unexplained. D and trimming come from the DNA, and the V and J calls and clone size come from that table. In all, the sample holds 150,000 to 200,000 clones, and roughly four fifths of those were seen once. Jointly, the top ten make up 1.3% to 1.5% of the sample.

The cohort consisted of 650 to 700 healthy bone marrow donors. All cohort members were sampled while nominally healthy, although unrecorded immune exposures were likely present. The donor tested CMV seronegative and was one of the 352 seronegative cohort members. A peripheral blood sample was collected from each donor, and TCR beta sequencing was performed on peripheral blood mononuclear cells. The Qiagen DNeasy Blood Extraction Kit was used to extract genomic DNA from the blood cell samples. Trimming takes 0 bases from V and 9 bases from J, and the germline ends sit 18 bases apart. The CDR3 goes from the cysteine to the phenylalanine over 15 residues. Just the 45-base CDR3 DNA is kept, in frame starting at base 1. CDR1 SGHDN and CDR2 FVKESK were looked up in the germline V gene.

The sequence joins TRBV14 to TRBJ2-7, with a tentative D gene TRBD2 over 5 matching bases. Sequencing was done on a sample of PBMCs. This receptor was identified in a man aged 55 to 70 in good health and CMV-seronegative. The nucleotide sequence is TGTGCCAGCAGCCAAGACGACGGCCTATCGGGGAGGCAGTACTTC. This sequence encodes CASSQDDGLSGRQYF.